This T cell receptor beta chain was found in a study of shared clonotypes between healthy human individuals. Study-wide findings and caveats: There were few donors, and this limited the genetic and exposure-history diversity represented.

The assay was immunoSEQ multiplex PCR, and TCRdb's table has in-frame clones only and misses some. The profile shows about 480,000 clones, 70% to 80% of them singletons. For genomic DNA, unsorted samples relied on around 93 million PBMCs. About this clone: What it recognizes is unknown.

V dropped 2 bases and J dropped 2; count of bases not matched to a gene: 7. The CDR3 extends over 16 amino acids. The V gene's germline CDR1 is SNHLY and CDR2 FYNNEI. This clonotype was sampled from a middle-aged woman in good health. Some clones in this sample may be carry-over from other donors' samples. The chain links TRBV2 to TRBJ2-7; 9 bases line up with TRBD2. Sequenced material: PBMCs. CDR3 in amino acids: CASSEPGASGTYEQYF. The DNA for the CDR3 is TGTGCCAGCAGTGAACCGGGGGCTAGCGGGACCTACGAGCAGTACTTC. The whole variable domain, filled in from reference TRBV2 and TRBJ2-7, reads EPEVTQTPSHQVTQMGQEVILRCVPISNHLYFYWYRQILGQKVEFLVSFYNNEISEKSEIFDDQFSVERPDGSNFTLKIRSTKLEDSAMYFCASSEPGASGTYEQYFGPGTRLTVT.